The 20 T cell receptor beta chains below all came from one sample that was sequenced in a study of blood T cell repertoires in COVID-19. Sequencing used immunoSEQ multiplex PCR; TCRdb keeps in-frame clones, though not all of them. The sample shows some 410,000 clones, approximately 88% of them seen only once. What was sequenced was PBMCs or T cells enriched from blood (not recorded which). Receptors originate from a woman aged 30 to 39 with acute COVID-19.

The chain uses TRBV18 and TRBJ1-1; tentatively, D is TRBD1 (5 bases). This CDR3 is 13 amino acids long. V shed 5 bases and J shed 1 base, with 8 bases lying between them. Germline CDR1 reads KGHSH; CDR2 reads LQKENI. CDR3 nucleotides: TGTGCCAGCTCAATGACAGAGAACACTGAAGCTTTCTTT. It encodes CASSMTENTEAFF.

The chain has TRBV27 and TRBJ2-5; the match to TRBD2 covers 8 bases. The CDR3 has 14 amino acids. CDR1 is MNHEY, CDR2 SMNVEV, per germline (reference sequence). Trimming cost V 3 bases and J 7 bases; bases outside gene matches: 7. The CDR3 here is CASSFLRSGGTQYF. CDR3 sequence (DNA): TGTGCCAGCAGTTTCCTCCGGAGCGGGGGGACCCAGTACTTC.

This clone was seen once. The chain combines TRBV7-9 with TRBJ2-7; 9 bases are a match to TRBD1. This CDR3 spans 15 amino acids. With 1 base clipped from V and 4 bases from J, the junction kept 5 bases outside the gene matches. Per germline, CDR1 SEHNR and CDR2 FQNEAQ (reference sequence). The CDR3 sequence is CASSLEGTGPYEQYF. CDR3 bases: TGTGCCAGCAGCTTAGAAGGGACAGGGCCATACGAGCAGTACTTC.

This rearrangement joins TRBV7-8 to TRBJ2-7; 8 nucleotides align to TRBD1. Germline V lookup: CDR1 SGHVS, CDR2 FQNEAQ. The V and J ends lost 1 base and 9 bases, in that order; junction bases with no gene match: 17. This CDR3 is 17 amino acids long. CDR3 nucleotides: TGTGCCAGCAGCTTAGGCGTTGGACAGGGATTGGGAGAGGGGCAGTACTTC. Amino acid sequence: CASSLGVGQGLGEGQYF.

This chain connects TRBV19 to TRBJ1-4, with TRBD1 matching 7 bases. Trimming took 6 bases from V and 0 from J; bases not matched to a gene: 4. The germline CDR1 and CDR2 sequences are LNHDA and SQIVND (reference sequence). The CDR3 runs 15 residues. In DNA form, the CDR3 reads TGTGCCAGTAGGGGGACAGTTGCAACTAATGAAAAACTGTTTTTT. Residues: CASRGTVATNEKLFF.

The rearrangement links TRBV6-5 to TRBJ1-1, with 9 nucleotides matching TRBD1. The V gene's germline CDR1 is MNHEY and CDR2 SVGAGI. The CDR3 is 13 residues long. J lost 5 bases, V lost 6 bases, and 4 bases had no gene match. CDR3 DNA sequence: TGTGCCAGCAGAGGGACAGGGAGTACTGAAGCTTTCTTT. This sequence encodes CASRGTGSTEAFF.

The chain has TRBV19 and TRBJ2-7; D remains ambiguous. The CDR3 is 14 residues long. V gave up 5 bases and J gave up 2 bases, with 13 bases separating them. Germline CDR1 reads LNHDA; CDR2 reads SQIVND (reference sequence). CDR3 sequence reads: CASSLLGRTYEQYF. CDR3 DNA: TGTGCCAGTAGTCTTCTAGGTCGAACCTACGAGCAGTACTTC.

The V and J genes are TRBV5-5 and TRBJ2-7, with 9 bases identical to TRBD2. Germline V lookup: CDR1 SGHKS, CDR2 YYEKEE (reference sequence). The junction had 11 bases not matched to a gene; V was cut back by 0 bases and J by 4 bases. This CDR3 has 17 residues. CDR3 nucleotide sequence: TGTGCCAGCAGCTTGGCCGTTTCGACTAGCGGCCTTTACGAGCAGTACTTC. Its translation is CASSLAVSTSGLYEQYF. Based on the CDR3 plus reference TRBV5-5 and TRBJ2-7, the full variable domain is DAGVTQSPTHLIKTRGQQVTLRCSPISGHKSVSWYQQVLGQGPQFIFQYYEKEERGRGNFPDRFSARQFPNYSSELNVNALLLGDSALYLCASSLAVSTSGLYEQYFGPGTRLTVT.

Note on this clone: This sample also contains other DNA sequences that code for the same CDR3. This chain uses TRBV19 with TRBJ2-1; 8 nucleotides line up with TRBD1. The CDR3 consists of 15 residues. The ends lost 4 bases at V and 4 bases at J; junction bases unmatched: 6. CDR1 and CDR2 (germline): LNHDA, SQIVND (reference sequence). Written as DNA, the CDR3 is TGTGCCAGTAGTACCGGGACAGGATCTTACAATGAGCAGTTCTTC. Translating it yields CASSTGTGSYNEQFF. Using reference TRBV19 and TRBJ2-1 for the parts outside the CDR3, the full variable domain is DGGITQSPKYLFRKEGQNVTLSCEQNLNHDAMYWYRQDPGQGLRLIYYSQIVNDFQKGDIAEGYSVSREKKESFPLTVTSAQKNPTAFYLCASSTGTGSYNEQFFGPGTRLTVL.

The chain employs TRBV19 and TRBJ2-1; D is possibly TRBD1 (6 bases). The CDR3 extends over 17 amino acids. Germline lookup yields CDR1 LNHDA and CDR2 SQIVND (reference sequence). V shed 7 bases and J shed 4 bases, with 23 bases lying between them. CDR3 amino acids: CASIITFGLGAYNEQFF. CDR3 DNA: TGTGCCAGTATTATTACCTTTGGATTGGGGGCATACAATGAGCAGTTCTTC.

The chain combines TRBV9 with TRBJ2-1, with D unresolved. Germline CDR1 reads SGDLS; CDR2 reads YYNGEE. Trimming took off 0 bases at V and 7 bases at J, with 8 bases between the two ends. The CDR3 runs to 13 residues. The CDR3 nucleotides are TGTGCCAGCAGCGTAGGTCTCGAGAATGAGCAGTTCTTC. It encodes CASSVGLENEQFF.

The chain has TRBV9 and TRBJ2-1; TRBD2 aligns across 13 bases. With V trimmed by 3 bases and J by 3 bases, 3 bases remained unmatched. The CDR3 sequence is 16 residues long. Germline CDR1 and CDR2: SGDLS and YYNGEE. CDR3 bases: TGTGCCAGCAGCGCAACTAGCGGGGGGGGCTACAATGAGCAGTTCTTC. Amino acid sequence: CASSATSGGGYNEQFF.

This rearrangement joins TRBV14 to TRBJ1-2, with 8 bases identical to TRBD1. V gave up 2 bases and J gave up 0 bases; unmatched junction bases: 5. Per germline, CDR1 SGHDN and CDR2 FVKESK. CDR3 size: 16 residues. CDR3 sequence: CASSQRTGMANYGYTF. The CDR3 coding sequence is TGTGCCAGCAGCCAACGGACAGGGATGGCTAACTATGGCTACACCTTC.

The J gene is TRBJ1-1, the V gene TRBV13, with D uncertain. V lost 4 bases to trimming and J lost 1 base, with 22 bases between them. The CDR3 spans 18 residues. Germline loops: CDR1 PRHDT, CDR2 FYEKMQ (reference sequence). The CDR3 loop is CASSSITARTQRNTEAFF. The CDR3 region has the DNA TGTGCCAGCAGCTCTATCACCGCCCGCACACAGAGGAACACTGAAGCTTTCTTT.

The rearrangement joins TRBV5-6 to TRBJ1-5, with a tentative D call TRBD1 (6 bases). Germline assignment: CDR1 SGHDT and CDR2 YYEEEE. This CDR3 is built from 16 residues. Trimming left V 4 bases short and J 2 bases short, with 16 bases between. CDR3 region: CASSHRQADGNQPQHF. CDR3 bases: TGTGCCAGCAGCCATAGACAGGCCGATGGCAATCAGCCCCAGCATTTT.

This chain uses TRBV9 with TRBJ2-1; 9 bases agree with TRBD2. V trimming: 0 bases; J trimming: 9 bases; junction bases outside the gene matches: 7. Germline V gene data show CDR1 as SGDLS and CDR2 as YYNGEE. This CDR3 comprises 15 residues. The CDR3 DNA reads TGTGCCAGCAGCGTAGACGGCGGGGGGGTACGTGAGCAGTTCTTC. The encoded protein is CASSVDGGGVREQFF.

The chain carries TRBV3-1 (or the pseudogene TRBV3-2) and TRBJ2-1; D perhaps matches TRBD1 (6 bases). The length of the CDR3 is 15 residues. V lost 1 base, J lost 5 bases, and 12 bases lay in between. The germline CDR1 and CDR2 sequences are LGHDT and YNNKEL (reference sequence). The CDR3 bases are TGTGCCAGCAGCCAAGGGTGGGGGACAAACAATGAGCAGTTCTTC. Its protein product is CASSQGWGTNNEQFF.

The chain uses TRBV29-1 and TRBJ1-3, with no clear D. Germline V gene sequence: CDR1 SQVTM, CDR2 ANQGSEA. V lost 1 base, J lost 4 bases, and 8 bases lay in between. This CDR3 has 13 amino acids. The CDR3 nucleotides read TGCAGCGTTGAAGTGAGAGCCGGAAACACCATATATTTT. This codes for CSVEVRAGNTIYF.

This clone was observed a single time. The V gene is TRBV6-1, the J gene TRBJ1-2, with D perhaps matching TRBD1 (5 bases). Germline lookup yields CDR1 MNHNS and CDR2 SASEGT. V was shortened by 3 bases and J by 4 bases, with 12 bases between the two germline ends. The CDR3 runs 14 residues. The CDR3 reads CASSEPTGSYGYTF. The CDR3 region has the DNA TGTGCCAGCAGTGAGCCCACAGGTAGCTATGGCTACACCTTC.

The CDR3 DNA follows: TGTGCCAGCAGCCAAGACCTCGAGGCTGAAGCTTTCTTT. This sequence encodes CASSQDLEAEAFF. V usage is TRBV14 and J usage is TRBJ1-1; no clear D. Per the germline V gene, CDR1 is SGHDN and CDR2 is FVKESK. Trimming took 0 bases from V and 6 from J, leaving 8 bases between them. The CDR3 totals 13 residues.